The 8 T cell receptor beta chains in this list originate from one sample, sequenced in a study of PD-1 blockade in classical Hodgkin lymphoma. Each of the patients experienced relapse following autologous stem cell transplantation, and their brentuximab vedotin exposure differed. The assay was immunoSEQ multiplex PCR, and TCRdb's table has in-frame clones only and misses some. The table shows roughly 150,000 clones, with about 81% occurring only once. The sample in question was peripheral blood mononuclear cells (PBMCs), obtained before the second cycle of nivolumab. The receptors come from a human donor with classical Hodgkin lymphoma.

The chain carries TRBV7-2 and TRBJ2-7, with TRBD2 identical over 7 bases. With V trimmed by 1 base and J by 1 base, 16 bases remained unmatched. The CDR3 covers 19 residues. Germline CDR1 and CDR2: SGHTA and FQGNSA. CDR3 sequence: CASSLVLYLPSGKSYEQYF. The CDR3, as DNA: TGTGCCAGCAGCTTAGTCCTATATCTACCTAGCGGTAAATCCTACGAGCAGTACTTC. The full variable domain, its missing parts supplied by reference TRBV7-2 and TRBJ2-7, is GAGVSQSPSNKVTEKGKDVELRCDPISGHTALYWYRQSLGQGLEFLIYFQGNSAPDKSGLPSDRFSAERTGGSVSTLTIQRTQQEDSAVYLCASSLVLYLPSGKSYEQYFGPGTRLTVT.

This clone occurred once. CDR3 in amino acids: CASRPGAGGYGYTF. Written as DNA, the CDR3 is TGTGCCAGCAGGCCCGGGGCAGGCGGCTATGGCTACACCTTC. This chain links TRBV2 with TRBJ1-2; D is possibly TRBD1 (5 bases). The germline gives CDR1 SNHLY, CDR2 FYNNEI. V lost 6 bases to trimming and J lost 4 bases, with 15 bases between them. The CDR3 spans 14 residues. Based on the CDR3 plus reference TRBV2 and TRBJ1-2, the full variable domain is EPEVTQTPSHQVTQMGQEVILRCVPISNHLYFYWYRQILGQKVEFLVSFYNNEISEKSEIFDDQFSVERPDGSNFTLKIRSTKLEDSAMYFCASRPGAGGYGYTFGSGTRLTVV.

This clone was observed a few times. The chain recombines TRBV7-2 with TRBJ2-7, with D uncertain. Germline CDR1 is SGHTA and CDR2 is FQGNSA. The ends were cut back, 1 base at V and 8 bases at J, with 15 bases in the middle. The CDR3 extends over 14 amino acids. The CDR3, as DNA: TGTGCCAGCAGCTTAGACCCTTTCCTTTCCAAGCAGTACTTC. Its protein is CASSLDPFLSKQYF.

To note about this clone: This likely came from a read error, as a far larger clone is one base away. The gene calls are TRBV5-6 and TRBJ1-2; D remains unclear. Germline-derived CDR1 and CDR2 are SGHDT and YYEEEE. CDR3 length: 12 amino acids. The V gene lost 2 bases and the J gene lost 6 bases, with 8 bases spanning the gap. The CDR3 region has the DNA TGTGCCAGCAGCTTAGCCAGCCATGGCTACACCTTC. Encoded protein: CASSLASHGYTF.

V is TRBV6-7 and J is TRBJ1-4; no reliable D call. TRBV6-7 is identified as an open reading frame with a role that is uncertain. The V gene lost 2 bases and the J gene lost 3 bases, with 13 bases spanning the gap. The CDR3 is 16 residues long. The CDR3 sequence: CASSYNRHYSNEKLFF. CDR3 nucleotides: TGTGCCAGCAGTTACAATCGACACTATTCTAATGAAAAACTGTTTTTT.

The chain has TRBV6-6 and TRBJ2-1; 13 positions match TRBD2. J gave up 12 bases and V 2 bases, and 4 bases lay outside the gene matches. In germline, CDR1 is MNHNY, CDR2 SVGAGI (reference sequence). The CDR3 extends over 14 amino acids. The CDR3 DNA follows: TGTGCCAGCAGTTACACAGGGACTAGCGGGACGCAGTTCTTC. Translating gives CASSYTGTSGTQFF.

The V gene is TRBV21-1, the J gene TRBJ2-3. TRBV21-1 is annotated as a pseudogene. This CDR3 is built from 18 residues. CDR3: CASSTPRGCSTSTDTQYF. The CDR3 DNA follows: TGTGCCAGCAGCACACCGAGGGGTTGTTCTACTAGCACAGATACGCAGTATTTT.

This clone was recorded only once. This chain uses TRBV29-1 with TRBJ1-1, with D unclear. The V end lost 0 bases, the J end lost 2 bases, and 10 bases lay between the germline ends. CDR1 is SQVTM and CDR2 is ANQGSEA in the germline V gene. The CDR3 is 14 residues long. The CDR3 loop is CSVEDRNGNTEAFF. The CDR3 bases are TGCAGCGTTGAAGATAGGAACGGAAACACTGAAGCTTTCTTT. Combining the CDR3 with reference TRBV29-1 and TRBJ1-1 gives the whole variable domain SAVISQKPSRDICQRGTSLTIQCQVDSQVTMMFWYRQQPGQSLTLIATANQGSEATYESGFVIDKFPISRPNLTFSTLTVSNMSPEDSSIYLCSVEDRNGNTEAFFGQGTRLTVV.